Listed here are 16 T cell receptor beta chains from one sample, sequenced in a study of cytomegalovirus exposure and HLA in healthy donors. The PCR ran on 60 Vbeta and 13 Jbeta primers. Repertoires were generated with immunoSEQ multiplex PCR, while TCRdb's copy carries only in-frame clones and drops some. The top ten hold about 2% of the sample, which has roughly 120,000 clones, over 60% seen once. The sample comprised PBMCs. These receptors were taken from a man aged 18 to 30 in good health and CMV-seronegative.

This sequence joins TRBV19 and TRBJ1-5; the match to TRBD1 covers 7 bases. Germline V gene data show CDR1 as LNHDA and CDR2 as SQIVND (reference sequence). CDR3 length: 16 amino acids. With V trimmed by 6 bases and J by 7 bases, 15 bases remained unmatched. In nucleotides, the CDR3 is TGTGCCAGTAGAGTCGGACGAACAGGGGAGAGACAGCCCCAGCATTTT. This encodes CASRVGRTGERQPQHF.

V gene TRBV27 combines with J gene TRBJ2-7, with a tentative D call TRBD1 (5 bases). The CDR3 spans 13 residues. Germline loops: CDR1 MNHEY, CDR2 SMNVEV (reference sequence). V was pared by 8 bases and J by 5 bases, with 16 bases between. The CDR3 bases are TGTGCCAGCGCCAGGGATTCTGGGCACGAGCAGTACGTC. As protein: CASARDSGHEQYV.

This clone was counted a few times. CDR3 protein: CASSLVGRETEAFF. The CDR3, as DNA: TGTGCCAGCAGCTTGGTTGGGAGGGAAACTGAAGCTTTCTTT. This chain connects TRBV5-4 to TRBJ1-1; D unresolved. The V gene's germline CDR1 is SGHNT and CDR2 YYREEE (reference sequence). The V end lost 0 bases, the J end lost 5 bases, and 11 bases lay between the germline ends. The CDR3 has 14 residues.

Of note for this clone: Distinct nucleotide sequences in the sample also encode this CDR3. The CDR3 here is CSVGGGRGTDTQYF. DNA of the CDR3: TGCAGCGTTGGGGGGGGCAGGGGAACAGATACGCAGTATTTT. The rearrangement uses TRBV29-1 and TRBJ2-3; D possibly corresponds to TRBD2 (7 bases). The V end lost 4 bases, the J end lost 3 bases, and 14 bases lay between the germline ends. Germline values: CDR1 SQVTM, CDR2 ANQGSEA. The CDR3 extends over 14 amino acids.

The chain uses TRBV5-6 and TRBJ2-7; D may be TRBD2 (5 bases). There are 14 residues in the CDR3. Germline CDR1 SGHDT, CDR2 YYEEEE. The V and J ends lost 0 bases and 4 bases respectively, with 11 bases between them. This CDR3 reads CASSLAGRRYEQYF. In DNA, the CDR3 is TGTGCCAGCAGCTTGGCCGGCAGGAGGTACGAGCAGTACTTC. Supplemented by reference TRBV5-6 and TRBJ2-7, the full variable domain reads DAGVTQSPTHLIKTRGQQVTLRCSPKSGHDTVSWYQQALGQGPQFIFQYYEEEERQRGNFPDRFSGHQFPNYSSELNVNALLLGDSALYLCASSLAGRRYEQYFGPGTRLTVT.

This clone was seen a single time. The genes are TRBV11-3 and TRBJ2-1; no reliable D call. V lost 1 base, J lost 7 bases, and 8 bases lay in between. The CDR3 length is 13 residues. Germline loops: CDR1 SGHNT, CDR2 YENEEA. This chain's CDR3 is CASSLVVGNEQFF. The CDR3 bases are TGTGCCAGCAGCTTAGTGGTCGGGAATGAGCAGTTCTTC.

The V call is TRBV5-4, the J call TRBJ1-2, with D uncertain. CDR3 length: 12 residues. Germline values: CDR1 SGHNT, CDR2 YYREEE (reference sequence). Trimming took 1 base from V and 4 from J, leaving 5 bases between them. The CDR3 spells CASSLNSYGYTF. The CDR3 DNA reads TGTGCCAGCAGCTTGAATAGCTATGGCTACACCTTC. The variable domain in full, completed from reference TRBV5-4 and TRBJ1-2, reads ETGVTQSPTHLIKTRGQQVTLRCSSQSGHNTVSWYQQALGQGPQFIFQYYREEENGRGNFPPRFSGLQFPNYSSELNVNALELDDSALYLCASSLNSYGYTFGSGTRLTVV.

The rearrangement joins TRBV4-1 to TRBJ2-7; 9 bases are a match to TRBD1. This CDR3 has 15 amino acids. Germline V gives CDR1 MGHRA, CDR2 YSYEKL. Losses at the gene ends were 2 bases for V and 3 bases for J; bases not matched to a gene: 5. CDR3 loop: CASSQIGQGFYEQYF. Here the CDR3 DNA reads TGCGCCAGCAGCCAAATCGGACAGGGGTTCTACGAGCAGTACTTC.

This chain joins TRBV13 and TRBJ2-3; 14 nucleotides line up with TRBD2. The CDR3 contains 19 residues. Germline V gives CDR1 PRHDT, CDR2 FYEKMQ (reference sequence). The junction had 10 bases not matched to a gene; V was cut back by 1 base and J by 4 bases. CDR3 in DNA: TGTGCCAGCAGCTTAGTTGGGACTAGCGGGAGTAGATTCGCAGATACGCAGTATTTT. It yields the protein CASSLVGTSGSRFADTQYF.

The chain has TRBV7-9 and TRBJ2-3, with 14 nucleotides matching TRBD2. CDR1 and CDR2 from the germline V gene are SEHNR and FQNEAQ (reference sequence). This CDR3 spans 17 amino acids. Trimming took 0 bases from V and 7 from J; bases not matched to a gene: 6. This CDR3 is CASSLAGTSGSGNTQYF. The CDR3 coding sequence is TGTGCCAGCAGCTTAGCTGGGACTAGCGGGAGCGGGAATACGCAGTATTTT.

The chain has TRBV6-1 and TRBJ2-7, with D possibly being TRBD1 (6 bases). Trimming took 5 bases from V and 7 from J, leaving 15 bases between them. CDR1 is MNHNS and CDR2 is SASEGT in the germline V gene. This CDR3 region has 13 residues. The CDR3 region is CASSITGTKEQYV. CDR3 DNA: TGTGCCAGCAGTATTACCGGGACAAAGGAGCAGTACGTC.

The chain uses TRBV19 and TRBJ2-7, with 9 nucleotides matching TRBD1. The CDR3 is made up of 16 amino acids. The V segment lost 8 bases and the J segment 0 bases; nucleotides outside the gene matches: 11. In germline, CDR1 is LNHDA, CDR2 SQIVND (reference sequence). CDR3 amino acids: CASGKGGTGTSYEQYF. CDR3 coding DNA: TGTGCCAGTGGTAAAGGAGGGACAGGGACCTCCTACGAGCAGTACTTC.

The gene calls are TRBV28 and TRBJ2-5, with D tentatively TRBD1 (5 bases). Trimming left V 2 bases short and J 7 bases short, with 11 bases between. This CDR3 comprises 13 residues. Germline lookup yields CDR1 MDHEN and CDR2 SYDVKM. In DNA form, the CDR3 reads TGTGCCAGCAGTTTACCAGCCCAGGGGACCCAGTACTTC. It translates to CASSLPAQGTQYF.

The gene calls are TRBV5-1 and TRBJ2-3, with TRBD2 matching 10 bases. Germline CDR1 and CDR2: SGHRS and YFSETQ. V shed 0 bases and J 10 bases; nucleotides not matched to a gene: 11. The length of the CDR3 is 16 residues. This CDR3 is CASSLGTTSGNQAQYF. The CDR3 nucleotides are TGCGCCAGCAGCTTGGGTACCACTAGCGGGAATCAAGCGCAGTATTTT. Complete variable domain (other parts from reference TRBV5-1 and TRBJ2-3): KAGVTQTPRYLIKTRGQQVTLSCSPISGHRSVSWYQQTPGQGLQFLFEYFSETQRNKGNFPGRFSGRQFSNSRSEMNVSTLELGDSALYLCASSLGTTSGNQAQYFGPGTRLTVL.

This clone was seen only a few times. The V and J genes are TRBV28 and TRBJ2-7; TRBD1 agrees at 10 bases. The CDR3 contains 14 residues. V lost 2 bases to trimming and J lost 6 bases; unmatched junction nucleotides: 4. CDR1 and CDR2 from the germline V gene are MDHEN and SYDVKM. CDR3 loop: CASSLTGTGVEQYF. CDR3 in DNA: TGTGCCAGCAGTTTAACCGGGACAGGGGTCGAGCAGTACTTC.

This chain uses TRBV5-4 with TRBJ1-2; 7 positions agree with TRBD1. The CDR3 runs 12 residues. Germline V lookup: CDR1 SGHNT, CDR2 YYREEE (reference sequence). The trim removed 9 bases at V and 2 bases at J, leaving 4 bases unmatched. CDR3 sequence (DNA): TGTGCCACGGGGACAGACAACTATGGCTACACCTTC. Translation gives CATGTDNYGYTF.